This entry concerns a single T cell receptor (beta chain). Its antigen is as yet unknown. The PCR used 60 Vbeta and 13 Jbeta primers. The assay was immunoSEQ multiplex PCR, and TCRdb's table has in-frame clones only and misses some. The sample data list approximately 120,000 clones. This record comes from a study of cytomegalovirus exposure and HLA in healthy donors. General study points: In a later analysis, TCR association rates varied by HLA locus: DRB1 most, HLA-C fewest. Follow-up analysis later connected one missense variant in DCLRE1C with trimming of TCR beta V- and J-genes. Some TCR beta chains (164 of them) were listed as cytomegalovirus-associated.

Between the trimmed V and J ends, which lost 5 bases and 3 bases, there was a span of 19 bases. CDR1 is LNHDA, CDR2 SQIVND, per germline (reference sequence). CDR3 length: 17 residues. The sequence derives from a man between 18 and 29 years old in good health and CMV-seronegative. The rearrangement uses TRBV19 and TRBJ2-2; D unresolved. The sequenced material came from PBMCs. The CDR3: CASSFRKTGRDTGELFF. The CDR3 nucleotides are TGTGCCAGTAGTTTCCGGAAGACGGGTCGGGACACCGGGGAGCTGTTTTTT.